Each of the 5 T cell receptor beta chains below was sequenced from the same sample in a study of technical replicates of blood from a few donors. Libraries were prepared by immunoSEQ multiplex PCR; TCRdb keeps only in-frame clonotypes and omits some of them. This sample yields about 68,000 clones, of which under 98% are seen a single time; 0.2% to 0.3% belongs to the top ten. Source material: T cells isolated from PBMCs. The receptor set was obtained from a human donor in good health.

This chain connects TRBV6-5 to TRBJ2-7; tentative D call: TRBD2 (6 bases). The CDR3 covers 15 residues. Trimming cost V 3 bases and J 0 bases, with 12 bases left between them. Germline V gives CDR1 MNHEY, CDR2 SVGAGI. The CDR3 region is CASSYFGTPSYEQYF. DNA for the CDR3: TGTGCCAGCAGTTATTTTGGGACTCCCTCCTACGAGCAGTACTTC.

V gene TRBV15 combines with J gene TRBJ1-2; D unresolved. The CDR3 is 16 amino acids. Germline V gives CDR1 LNHNV, CDR2 YYDKDF (reference sequence). V lost 0 bases, J lost 4 bases, and 15 bases lay in between. CDR3 sequence: CATSRDHEGGGYGYTF. CDR3 sequence (DNA): TGTGCCACCAGCAGAGATCATGAGGGCGGTGGCTATGGCTACACCTTC.

The CDR3 DNA is TGTGCCAGTAGTATAGATGGGACAGGGTTTTCACCCCTCCACTTT. Amino acids: CASSIDGTGFSPLHF. This chain links TRBV19 with TRBJ1-6; 9 nucleotides align to TRBD1. This CDR3 region has 15 residues. Germline V lookup: CDR1 LNHDA, CDR2 SQIVND (reference sequence). V shed 0 bases and J 9 bases; nucleotides not matched to a gene: 3.

This sequence joins TRBV11-2 and TRBJ2-7; TRBD2 matches 10 bases. The length of the CDR3 is 14 residues. Germline CDR1 and CDR2: SGHAT and FQNNGV. V shed 2 bases and J 7 bases; nucleotides not matched to a gene: 5. DNA of the CDR3: TGTGCCAGCAGCTTACTAGCGGGAGTTGGGGAGCAGTACTTC. This codes for CASSLLAGVGEQYF.

The rearrangement uses TRBV11-2 and TRBJ1-4, with unresolved D. V lost 0 bases, J lost 7 bases, and 6 bases lay in between. Germline V gene sequence: CDR1 SGHAT, CDR2 FQNNGV. The CDR3 loop spans 13 amino acids. The DNA of the CDR3 is TGTGCCAGCAGCTTAGATCTGCGTGAAAAACTGTTTTTT. As protein: CASSLDLREKLFF.